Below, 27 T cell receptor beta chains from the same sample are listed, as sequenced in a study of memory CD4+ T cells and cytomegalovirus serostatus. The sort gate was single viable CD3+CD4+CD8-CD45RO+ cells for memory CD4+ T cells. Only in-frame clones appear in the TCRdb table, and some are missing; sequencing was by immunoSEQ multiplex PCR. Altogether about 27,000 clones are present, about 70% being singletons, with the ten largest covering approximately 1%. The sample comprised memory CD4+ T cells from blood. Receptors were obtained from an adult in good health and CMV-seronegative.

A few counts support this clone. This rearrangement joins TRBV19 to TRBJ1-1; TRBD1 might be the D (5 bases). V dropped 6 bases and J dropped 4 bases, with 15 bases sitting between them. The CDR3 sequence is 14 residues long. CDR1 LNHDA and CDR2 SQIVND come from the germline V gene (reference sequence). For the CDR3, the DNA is TGTGCCAGTAGATTTCAGGGAAGGAGCACTGAAGCTTTCTTT. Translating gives CASRFQGRSTEAFF.

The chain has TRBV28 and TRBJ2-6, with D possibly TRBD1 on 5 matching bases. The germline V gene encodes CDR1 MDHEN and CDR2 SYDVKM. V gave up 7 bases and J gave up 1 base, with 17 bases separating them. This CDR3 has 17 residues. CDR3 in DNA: TGTGCCAGCAAACCCCCACCAGGGCAATCTGGGGCCAACGTCCTGACTTTC. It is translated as CASKPPPGQSGANVLTF.

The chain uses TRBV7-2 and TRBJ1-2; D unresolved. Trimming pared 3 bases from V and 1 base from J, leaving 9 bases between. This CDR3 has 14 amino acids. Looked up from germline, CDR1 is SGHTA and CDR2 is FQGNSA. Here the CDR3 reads CASSFGGVNYGYTF. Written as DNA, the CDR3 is TGTGCCAGCAGCTTCGGAGGAGTTAACTATGGCTACACCTTC.

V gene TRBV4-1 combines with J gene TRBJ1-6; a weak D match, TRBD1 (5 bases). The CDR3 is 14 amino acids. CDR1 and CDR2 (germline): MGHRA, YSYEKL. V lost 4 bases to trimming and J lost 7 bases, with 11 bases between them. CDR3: CASSLRDSNSPLHF. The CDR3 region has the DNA TGCGCCAGCAGCCTACGTGACAGCAATTCACCCCTCCACTTT.

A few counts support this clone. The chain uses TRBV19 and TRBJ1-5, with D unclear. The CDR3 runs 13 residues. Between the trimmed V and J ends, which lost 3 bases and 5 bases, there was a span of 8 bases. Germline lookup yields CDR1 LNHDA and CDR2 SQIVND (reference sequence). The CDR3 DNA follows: TGTGCCAGTAGTATGCCCTACGATCAGCCCCAGCATTTT. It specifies CASSMPYDQPQHF.

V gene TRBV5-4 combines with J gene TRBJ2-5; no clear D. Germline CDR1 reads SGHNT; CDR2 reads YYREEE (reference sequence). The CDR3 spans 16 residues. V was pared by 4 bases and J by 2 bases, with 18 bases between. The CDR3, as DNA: TGTGCCAGCAGCCTTAACGCCCCTGGCGCTCAAGAGACCCAGTACTTC. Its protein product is CASSLNAPGAQETQYF.

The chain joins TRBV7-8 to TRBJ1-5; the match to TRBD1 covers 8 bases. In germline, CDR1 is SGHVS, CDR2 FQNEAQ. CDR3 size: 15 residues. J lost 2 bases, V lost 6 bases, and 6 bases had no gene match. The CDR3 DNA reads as TGTGCCAGCAGTAGACAGGGGATGGGCAATCAGCCCCAGCATTTT. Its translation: CASSRQGMGNQPQHF.

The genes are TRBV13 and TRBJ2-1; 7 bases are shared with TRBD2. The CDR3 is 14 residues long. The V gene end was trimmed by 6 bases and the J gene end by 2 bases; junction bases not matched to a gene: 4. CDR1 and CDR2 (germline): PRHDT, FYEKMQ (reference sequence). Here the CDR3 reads CASSRRETYNEQFF. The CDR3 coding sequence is TGTGCCAGCAGTAGGCGGGAGACCTACAATGAGCAGTTCTTC.

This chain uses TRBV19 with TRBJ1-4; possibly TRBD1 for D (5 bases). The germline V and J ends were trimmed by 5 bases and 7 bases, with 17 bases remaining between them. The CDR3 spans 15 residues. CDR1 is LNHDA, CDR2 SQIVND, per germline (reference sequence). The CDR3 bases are TGTGCCAGTAGTCCCACAGGAATCGGAGGTGAAAAACTGTTTTTT. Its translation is CASSPTGIGGEKLFF.

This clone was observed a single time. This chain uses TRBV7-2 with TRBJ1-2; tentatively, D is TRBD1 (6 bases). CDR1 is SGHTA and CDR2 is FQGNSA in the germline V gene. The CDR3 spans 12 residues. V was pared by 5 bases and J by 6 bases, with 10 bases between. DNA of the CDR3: TGTGCCAGCAGCCGGGACATAAATGGCTACACCTTC. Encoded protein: CASSRDINGYTF.

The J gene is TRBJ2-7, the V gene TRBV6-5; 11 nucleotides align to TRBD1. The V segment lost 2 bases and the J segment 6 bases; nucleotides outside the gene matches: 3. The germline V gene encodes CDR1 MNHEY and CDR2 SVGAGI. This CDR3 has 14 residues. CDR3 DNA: TGTGCCAGCAGTTACGGACAGGGGGCTTTCGAGCAGTACTTC. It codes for CASSYGQGAFEQYF.

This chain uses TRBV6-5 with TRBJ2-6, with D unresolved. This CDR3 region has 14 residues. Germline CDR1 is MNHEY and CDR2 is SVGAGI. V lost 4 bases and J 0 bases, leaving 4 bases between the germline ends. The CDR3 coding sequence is TGTGCCAGCAGTTTCACCTCTGGGGCCAACGTCCTGACTTTC. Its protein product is CASSFTSGANVLTF.

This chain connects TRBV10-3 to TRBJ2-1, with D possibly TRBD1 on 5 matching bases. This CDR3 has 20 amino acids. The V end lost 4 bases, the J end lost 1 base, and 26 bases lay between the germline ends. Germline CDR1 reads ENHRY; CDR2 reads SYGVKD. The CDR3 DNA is TGTGCCATCAGTGCCCCCTCGACAGAAGGATCGGCAGGGTCCTACAATGAGCAGTTCTTC. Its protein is CAISAPSTEGSAGSYNEQFF.

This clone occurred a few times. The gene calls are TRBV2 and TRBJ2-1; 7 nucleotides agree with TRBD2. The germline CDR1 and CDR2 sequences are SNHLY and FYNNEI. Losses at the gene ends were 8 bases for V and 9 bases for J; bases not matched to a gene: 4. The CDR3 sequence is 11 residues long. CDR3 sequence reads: CASGLVGEQFF. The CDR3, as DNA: TGTGCCAGCGGACTAGTCGGTGAGCAGTTCTTC.

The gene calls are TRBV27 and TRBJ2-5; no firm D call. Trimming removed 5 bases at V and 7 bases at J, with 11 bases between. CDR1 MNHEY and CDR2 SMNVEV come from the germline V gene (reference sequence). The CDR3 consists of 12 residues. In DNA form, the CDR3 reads TGTGCCAGCAGTCTATATAGAGGGACCCAGTACTTC. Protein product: CASSLYRGTQYF.

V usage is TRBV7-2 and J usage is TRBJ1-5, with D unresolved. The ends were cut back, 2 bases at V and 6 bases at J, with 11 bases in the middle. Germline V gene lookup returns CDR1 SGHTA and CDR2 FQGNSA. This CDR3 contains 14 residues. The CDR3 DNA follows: TGTGCCAGCAGCTTAACTCCCGCAGCTCAGCCCCAGCATTTT. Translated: CASSLTPAAQPQHF.

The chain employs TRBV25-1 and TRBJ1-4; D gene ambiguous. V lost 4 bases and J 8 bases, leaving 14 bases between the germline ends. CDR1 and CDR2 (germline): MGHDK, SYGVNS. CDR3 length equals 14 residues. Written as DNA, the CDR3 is TGTGCCAGCAGTGGGCGCGGGGTAAACGAAAAACTGTTTTTT. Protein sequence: CASSGRGVNEKLFF.

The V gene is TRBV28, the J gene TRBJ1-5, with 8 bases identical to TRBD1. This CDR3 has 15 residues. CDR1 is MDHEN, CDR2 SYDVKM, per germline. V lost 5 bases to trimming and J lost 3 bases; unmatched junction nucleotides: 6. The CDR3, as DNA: TGTGCCAGCAGTCAAGACAGGGGATTCAATCAGCCCCAGCATTTT. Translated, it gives CASSQDRGFNQPQHF.

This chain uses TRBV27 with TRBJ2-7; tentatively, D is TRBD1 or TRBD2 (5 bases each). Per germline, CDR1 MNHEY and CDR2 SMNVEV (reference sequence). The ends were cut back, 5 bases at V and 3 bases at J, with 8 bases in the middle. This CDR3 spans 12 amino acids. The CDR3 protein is CASSVGGYEQYF. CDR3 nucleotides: TGTGCCAGCAGTGTTGGGGGCTACGAGCAGTACTTC.

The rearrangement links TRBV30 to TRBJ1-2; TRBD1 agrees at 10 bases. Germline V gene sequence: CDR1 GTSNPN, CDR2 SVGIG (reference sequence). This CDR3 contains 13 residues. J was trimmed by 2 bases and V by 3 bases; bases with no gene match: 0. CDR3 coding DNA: TGTGCCTGGAGGACAGGGGGCAACTATGGCTACACCTTC. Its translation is CAWRTGGNYGYTF.

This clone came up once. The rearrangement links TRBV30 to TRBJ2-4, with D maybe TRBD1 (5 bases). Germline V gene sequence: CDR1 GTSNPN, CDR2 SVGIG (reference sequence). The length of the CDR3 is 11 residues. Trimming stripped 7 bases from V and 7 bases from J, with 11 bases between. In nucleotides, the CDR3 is TGTGCCTCTTCTAGGGGTAACATTCAGTACTTC. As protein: CASSRGNIQYF.

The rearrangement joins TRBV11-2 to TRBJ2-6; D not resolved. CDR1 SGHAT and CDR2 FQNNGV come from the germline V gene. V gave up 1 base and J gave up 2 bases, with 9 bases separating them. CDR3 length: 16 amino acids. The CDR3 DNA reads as TGTGCCAGCAGCTTAGCGGCGGCCACTGGGGCCAACGTCCTGACTTTC. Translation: CASSLAAATGANVLTF. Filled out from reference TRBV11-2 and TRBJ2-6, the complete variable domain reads EAGVAQSPRYKIIEKRQSVAFWCNPISGHATLYWYQQILGQGPKLLIQFQNNGVVDDSQLPKDRFSAERLKGVDSTLKIQPAKLEDSAVYLCASSLAAATGANVLTFGAGSRLTVL.

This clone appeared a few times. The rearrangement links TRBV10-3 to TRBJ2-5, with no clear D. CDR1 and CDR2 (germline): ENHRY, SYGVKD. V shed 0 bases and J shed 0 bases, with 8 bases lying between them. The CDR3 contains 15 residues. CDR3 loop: CAISESGGDQETQYF. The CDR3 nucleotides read TGTGCCATCAGTGAGTCTGGCGGAGACCAAGAGACCCAGTACTTC.

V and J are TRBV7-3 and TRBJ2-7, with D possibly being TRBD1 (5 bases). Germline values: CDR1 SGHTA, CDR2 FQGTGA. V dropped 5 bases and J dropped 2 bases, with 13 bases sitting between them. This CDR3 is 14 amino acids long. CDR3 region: CASSQAQGPYEQYF. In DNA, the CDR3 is TGTGCCAGCAGCCAGGCTCAGGGTCCCTACGAGCAGTACTTC.

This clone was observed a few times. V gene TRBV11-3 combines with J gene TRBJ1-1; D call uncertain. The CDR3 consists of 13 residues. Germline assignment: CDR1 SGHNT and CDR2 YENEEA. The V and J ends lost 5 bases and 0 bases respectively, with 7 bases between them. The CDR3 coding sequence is TGTGCCAGCAGCCGCGGGATGAACACTGAAGCTTTCTTT. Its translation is CASSRGMNTEAFF.

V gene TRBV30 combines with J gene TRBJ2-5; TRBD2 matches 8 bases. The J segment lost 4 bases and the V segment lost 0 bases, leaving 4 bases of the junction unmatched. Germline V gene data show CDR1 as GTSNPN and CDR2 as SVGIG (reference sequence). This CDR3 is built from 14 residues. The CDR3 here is CAWSVPGGGETQYF. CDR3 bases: TGTGCCTGGAGTGTACCGGGGGGGGGAGAGACCCAGTACTTC. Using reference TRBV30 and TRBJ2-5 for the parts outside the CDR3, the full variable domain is SQTIHQWPATLVQPVGSPLSLECTVEGTSNPNLYWYRQAAGRGLQLLFYSVGIGQISSEVPQNLSASRPQDRQFILSSKKLLLSDSGFYLCAWSVPGGGETQYFGPGTRLLVL.

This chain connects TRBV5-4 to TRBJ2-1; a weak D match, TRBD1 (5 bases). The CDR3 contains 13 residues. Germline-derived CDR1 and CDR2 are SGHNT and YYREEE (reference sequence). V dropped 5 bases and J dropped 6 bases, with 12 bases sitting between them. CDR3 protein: CASRMDNFNEQFF. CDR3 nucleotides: TGTGCCAGCAGGATGGACAACTTCAATGAGCAGTTCTTC.